These T cell receptor beta chains were read from a single sample in a study of shared clonotypes between healthy human individuals. Some clones are missing from TCRdb's copy, which holds only in-frame ones; the method was immunoSEQ multiplex PCR. The table includes about 2.5 million clones, about 90% detected once. The sequenced sample consisted of naive CD4+ T cells from PBMCs. The receptors come from a man between 18 and 29 years old in good health. Some clones in this sample may be carry-over from other donors' samples. Both conserved end residues are part of each CDR3. The order of the fields is J gene, D gene, V gene, clone size, CDR3 DNA, CDR3 protein. A D gene is named only where the DNA matches it firmly. Clone size appears in some rows only: once, few, many, or a class for an expanded clone.

TRBJ1-1 | NA | TRBV7-8 | NA | TGTGCCAGCAGCTTAAGGGGGGGCAGGAACACTGAAGCTTTCTTT | CASSLRGGRNTEAFF
TRBJ1-2 | TRBD1 | TRBV6-1 | NA | TGTGCCAGCAGTGAAGGGGACAGGGGCTATGGCTACACCTTC | CASSEGDRGYGYTF
TRBJ2-2 | TRBD1 | TRBV5-1 | once | TGCGCCAGCCTCCACCGGCAGGGGGTGACGATGGACACCGGGGAGCTGTTTTTT | CASLHRQGVTMDTGELFF
TRBJ2-4 | NA | TRBV5-1 | once | TGCGCCAGCAGCACCGGGGGCGCCGGGGACATTCAGTACTTC | CASSTGGAGDIQYF
TRBJ1-2 | NA | TRBV6-1 | NA | TGTGCCAGCAGTGAAATATATACAGGCCCCTCTTTTGGCTACACCTTC | CASSEIYTGPSFGYTF
TRBJ2-7 | TRBD1 | TRBV7-3 | NA | TGTGCCAGCAGCTTAGCCGGGGACAGGGGGCTAGCGGTGAGAGCCTACGAGCAGTACTTC | CASSLAGDRGLAVRAYEQYF
TRBJ2-5 | TRBD2 | TRBV5-1 | NA | TGCGCCAGCAGCTTGGTCGGTCTAGCGGGAGTAGGGGAGACCCAGTACTTC | CASSLVGLAGVGETQYF
TRBJ2-3 | NA | TRBV7-2 | NA | TGTGCCAGCAGCTTAGCAGGGGCCGGGACACTTGGCACAGATACGCAGTATTTT | CASSLAGAGTLGTDTQYF
TRBJ1-5 | NA | TRBV14 | NA | TGTGCCAGCAGCCAAGGGGCAGGTGCGTATAGCAATCAGCCCCAGCATTTT | CASSQGAGAYSNQPQHF
TRBJ2-7 | TRBD1 | TRBV19 | NA | TGTGCCAGTAGTGAGTGGACAGGAGGCTCCTACGAGCAGTACTTC | CASSEWTGGSYEQYF
TRBJ2-4 | NA | TRBV19 | NA | TGTGCCAGTAGTATAAGCGCAGGGATGGACAAAAACATTCAGTACTTC | CASSISAGMDKNIQYF
TRBJ2-1 | NA | TRBV28 | NA | TGTGCCAGCAGTTTATGGTGGGGCAATGAGCAGTTCTTC | CASSLWWGNEQFF
TRBJ1-2 | NA | TRBV4-2 | NA | TGTGCCAGCAGCCAAGGGTTCGGCCGGGGGCAGGACTATGGCTACACCTTC | CASSQGFGRGQDYGYTF
TRBJ2-5 | TRBD1 | TRBV5-1 | NA | TGCGCCAGCAGCACGACAGGGGGAGATGAGACCCAGTACTTC | CASSTTGGDETQYF
TRBJ2-5 | TRBD1 | TRBV7-2 | NA | TGTGCCAGCAGCTTTGGGATTTACAGGGGAATGGGAGAGACCCAGTACTTC | CASSFGIYRGMGETQYF
TRBJ2-3 | TRBD1 | TRBV7-3 | NA | TGTGCCAGCAGCTTCGACAGGGTTGCAGATACGCAGTATTTT | CASSFDRVADTQYF
TRBJ1-2 | TRBD1 | TRBV5-1 | NA | TGCGCCAGCAGCCCTAGACAGGGTGACTATGGCTACACCTTC | CASSPRQGDYGYTF
TRBJ1-1 | NA | TRBV7-3 | once | TGTGCCAGCAGCTTAACGCCGACCGATAACACTGAAGCTTTCTTT | CASSLTPTDNTEAFF
TRBJ2-2 | TRBD2 | TRBV5-1 | NA | TGCGCCAGCAGCTTGGCACTAGCGGGGAACACCGGGGAGCTGTTTTTT | CASSLALAGNTGELFF
TRBJ2-7 | TRBD2 | TRBV14 | NA | TGTGCCAGCAGCCATCCGTCTAGCGGCAGATCTTACGAGCAGTACTTC | CASSHPSSGRSYEQYF
TRBJ2-7 | NA | TRBV19 | NA | TGTGCCAGTAGTATAGGACACTTTGTGCGCTACGAGCAGTACTTC | CASSIGHFVRYEQYF
TRBJ1-5 | NA | TRBV7-9 | NA | TGTGCCAGCAGCTTATGGAGGGGAGATAGCAATCAGCCCCAGCATTTT | CASSLWRGDSNQPQHF
TRBJ1-2 | NA | TRBV25-1 | NA | TGTGCCAGCAGTGAATACTATGGCTACACCTTC | CASSEYYGYTF
TRBJ2-5 | NA | TRBV10-3 | NA | TGTGCCATCAGTGAGGGTGGCGCTACCCAAGAGACCCAGTACTTC | CAISEGGATQETQYF
TRBJ1-6 | TRBD1 | TRBV6-5 | NA | TGTGCCAGCAGTTACCTCGGGACAGGACTTAATTCACCCCTCCACTTT | CASSYLGTGLNSPLHF
TRBJ2-6 | TRBD1 | TRBV19 | NA | TGTGCCAGTAGCGAACAGGGGGCGCCTGGGGCCAACGTCCTGACTTTC | CASSEQGAPGANVLTF
TRBJ2-1 | NA | TRBV9 | NA | TGTGCCAGCAGCGTAGGTAGCCCCAATGAGCAGTTCTTC | CASSVGSPNEQFF
TRBJ1-2 | NA | TRBV5-1 | once | TGCGCCAGCAGCTTGGCCGTAGTCGGACTCTATGGCTACACCTTC | CASSLAVVGLYGYTF
TRBJ2-7 | TRBD1 | TRBV11-2 | NA | TGTGCCAGCAGCCTGCTAACCGGGACAGGGGCGGGCGAGCAGTACTTC | CASSLLTGTGAGEQYF
TRBJ2-3 | NA | TRBV29-1 | NA | TGCAGCGCTTCTAGCAGGGATACGCAGTATTTT | CSASSRDTQYF
TRBJ2-5 | NA | TRBV7-9 | NA | TGTGCCGGCAGCTTAGCGAGGGAGACCCAGTACTTC | CAGSLARETQYF
TRBJ2-1 | NA | TRBV30 | once | TGTGCCTGGAGTAAAAGGGCGTCTTACAATGAGCAGTTCTTC | CAWSKRASYNEQFF
TRBJ1-2 | NA | TRBV7-3 | once | TGTGCCAGCAGCTTAACGGCCGGGGGCCCTAACTATGGCTACACCTTC | CASSLTAGGPNYGYTF
TRBJ2-5 | TRBD1 | TRBV6-4 | NA | TGTGCCAGCAGTGACCGAAGGGACAGCCAAGAGACCCAGTACTTC | CASSDRRDSQETQYF
TRBJ1-2 | NA | TRBV6-6 | once | TGTGCCAGCAGTTATAGGGGCAGGGAGAACGGCTACACCTTC | CASSYRGRENGYTF
TRBJ2-4 | NA | TRBV28 | NA | TGTGCCAGCAGTTTAGGAGGGGGGGTGGCCAAAAACATTCAGTACTTC | CASSLGGGVAKNIQYF
TRBJ1-1 | NA | TRBV5-6 | NA | TGTGCCAGCAGCTCCACAACCGAGGAAACTGAAGCTTTCTTT | CASSSTTEETEAFF
TRBJ2-3 | NA | TRBV28 | NA | TGTGCCAGCAGTTTAGCGGACCGAGCTACAGATACGCAGTATTTT | CASSLADRATDTQYF
TRBJ2-1 | NA | TRBV5-1 | once | TGCGCCAGCAGCCCAGGACTGGGCTCCAATGAGCAGTTCTTC | CASSPGLGSNEQFF
TRBJ1-1 | NA | TRBV5-1 | NA | TGCGCCAGCATATTTGTAGCAGGGATGAACACTGAAGCTTTCTTT | CASIFVAGMNTEAFF
TRBJ2-2 | NA | TRBV27 | NA | TGTGCCAGCAGTTTATCCCCCTCAAGGGCCACCGGGGAGCTGTTTTTT | CASSLSPSRATGELFF
TRBJ2-1 | NA | TRBV7-2 | NA | TGTGCCAGCAGCTTAGACCTGTACAATGAGCAGTTCTTC | CASSLDLYNEQFF
TRBJ2-1 | NA | TRBV19 | NA | TGTGCCAGTAGTACCAATTACAATGAGCAGTTCTTC | CASSTNYNEQFF
TRBJ2-7 | TRBD2 | TRBV2 | NA | TGTGCCAGCAAGTTACTAGCGGTAGAAAGACAGTACTTC | CASKLLAVERQYF
TRBJ1-3 | NA | TRBV28 | NA | TGTGCCAGCAGGGACGCCGGGGACTCTGGAAACACCATATATTTT | CASRDAGDSGNTIYF
TRBJ1-1 | NA | TRBV5-1 | NA | TGCGCCAGCAGCTTGGTGTCCAGGACGAACACTGAAGCTTTCTTT | CASSLVSRTNTEAFF
TRBJ1-1 | NA | TRBV6-5 | NA | TGTGCCAGCAGTTCGCGGCAAGGGGGAGGCTTTGAAGCTTTCTTT | CASSSRQGGGFEAFF
TRBJ1-4 | NA | TRBV7-2 | once | TGTGCCAGCAGCTTAGCGGGCGGAGGTGAAAAACTGTTTTTT | CASSLAGGGEKLFF
TRBJ1-1 | NA | TRBV10-3 | once | TGTGCCATCAGTGAGTCGGAGGGAACTGAAGCTTTCTTT | CAISESEGTEAFF
TRBJ1-1 | NA | TRBV28 | NA | TGTGCCAGCAGGCCCTCTCGAACTATGAACACTGAAGCTTTCTTT | CASRPSRTMNTEAFF
TRBJ2-2 | NA | TRBV9 | NA | TGTGCCAGCAGCCCCCAGAGGGCCACCGGGGAGCTGTTTTTT | CASSPQRATGELFF
TRBJ1-5 | NA | TRBV5-1 | few | TGCGCCAGCAGCTTCACCCCTGGGGGGGGAAATCAGCCCCAGCATTTT | CASSFTPGGGNQPQHF
TRBJ2-5 | NA | TRBV7-2 | NA | TGTGCCAGCAGCTCCGCCCGCGGGGCACCGGAGACCCAGTACTTC | CASSSARGAPETQYF
TRBJ2-2 | NA | TRBV5-4 | NA | TGTGCCAGCAGCCCCCGGACAGCGAACACCGGGGAGCTGTTTTTT | CASSPRTANTGELFF
TRBJ2-4 | NA | TRBV11-2 | NA | TGTGCCAGCAGCTTATGGGTCGGTGTAAAAAACATTCAGTACTTC | CASSLWVGVKNIQYF